This T cell receptor (beta chain) was recorded in a study of CD8 T cells in ankylosing spondylitis. General study results and limits: Made up of under 10 highly homologous variants, a TCR beta motif appeared characteristic of ankylosing spondylitis blood.

This clonotype has just a few counts. Its antigen is currently unknown. By quantitative 5'-RACE with molecular barcodes, the TCR beta libraries were made. One entry per CDR3 protein results from TCRdb running MiXCR on the 5' RACE reads. The table shows some 840,000 distinct CDR3 sequences, with roughly 10% occurring only once. CDR1 is SGHRS and CDR2 is YFSETQ in the germline V gene. This CDR3 region has 13 residues. V was shortened by 3 bases and J by 5 bases, with 9 bases between the two germline ends. This receptor was taken from a male donor with ankylosing spondylitis. The sequenced sample consisted of blood, either unsorted or a sorted T cell fraction (not recorded which). The chain has TRBV5-1 and TRBJ2-1; tentatively, D is TRBD2 (6 bases). This chain's CDR3 is CASSSRGDNEQFF. The CDR3 nucleotides read TGCGCCAGCAGCTCACGCGGGGACAATGAGCAGTTCTTC.